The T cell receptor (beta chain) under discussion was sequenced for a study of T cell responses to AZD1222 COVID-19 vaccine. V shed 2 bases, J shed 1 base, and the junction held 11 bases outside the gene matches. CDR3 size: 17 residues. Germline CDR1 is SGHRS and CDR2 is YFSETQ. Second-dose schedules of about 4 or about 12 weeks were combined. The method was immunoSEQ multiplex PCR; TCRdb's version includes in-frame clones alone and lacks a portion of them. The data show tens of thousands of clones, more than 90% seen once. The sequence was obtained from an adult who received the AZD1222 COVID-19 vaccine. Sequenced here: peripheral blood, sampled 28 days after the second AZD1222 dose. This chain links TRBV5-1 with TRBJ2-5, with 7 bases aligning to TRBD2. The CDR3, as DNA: TGCGCCAGCAGCTTAAGGTCGAGCGGGAACTTCCAAGAGACCCAGTACTTC. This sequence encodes CASSLRSSGNFQETQYF.